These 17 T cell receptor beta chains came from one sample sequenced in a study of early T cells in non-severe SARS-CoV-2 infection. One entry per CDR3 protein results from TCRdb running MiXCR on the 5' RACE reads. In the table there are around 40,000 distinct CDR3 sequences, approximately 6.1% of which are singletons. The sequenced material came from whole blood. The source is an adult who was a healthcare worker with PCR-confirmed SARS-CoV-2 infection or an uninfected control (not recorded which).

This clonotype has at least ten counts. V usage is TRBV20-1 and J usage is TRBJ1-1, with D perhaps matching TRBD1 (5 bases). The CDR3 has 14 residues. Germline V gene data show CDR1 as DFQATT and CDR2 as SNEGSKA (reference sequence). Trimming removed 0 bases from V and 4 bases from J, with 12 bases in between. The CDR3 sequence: CSARDPRGGTEAFF. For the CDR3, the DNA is TGCAGTGCTAGAGATCCACGGGGCGGCACTGAAGCTTTCTTT.

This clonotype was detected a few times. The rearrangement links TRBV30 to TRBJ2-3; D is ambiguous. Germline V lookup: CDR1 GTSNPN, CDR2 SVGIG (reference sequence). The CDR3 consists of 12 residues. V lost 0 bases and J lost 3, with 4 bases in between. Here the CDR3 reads CAWSVSTDTQYF. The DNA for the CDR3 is TGTGCCTGGAGTGTATCTACAGATACGCAGTATTTT.

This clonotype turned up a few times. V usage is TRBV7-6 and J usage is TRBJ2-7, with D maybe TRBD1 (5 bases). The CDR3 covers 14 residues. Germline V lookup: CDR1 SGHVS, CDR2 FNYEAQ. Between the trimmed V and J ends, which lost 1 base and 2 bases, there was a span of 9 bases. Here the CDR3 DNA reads TGTGCCAGCAGCTTAGGGGGCGAGGCCTACGAGCAGTACTTC. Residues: CASSLGGEAYEQYF.

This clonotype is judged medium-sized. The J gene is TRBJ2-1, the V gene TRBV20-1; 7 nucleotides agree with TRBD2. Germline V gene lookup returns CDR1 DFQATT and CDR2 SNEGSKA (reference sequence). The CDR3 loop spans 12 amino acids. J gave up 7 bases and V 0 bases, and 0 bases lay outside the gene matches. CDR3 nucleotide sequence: TGCAGTGCTAGAGAGCGGGAGAATGAGCAGTTCTTC. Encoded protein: CSARERENEQFF.

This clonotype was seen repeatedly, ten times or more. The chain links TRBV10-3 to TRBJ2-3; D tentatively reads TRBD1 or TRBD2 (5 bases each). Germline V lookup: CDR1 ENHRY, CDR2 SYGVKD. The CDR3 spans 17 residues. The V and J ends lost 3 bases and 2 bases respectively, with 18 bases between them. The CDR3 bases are TGTGCCATCAGTGACAGGGCCGCGGGCCGGAACACAGATACGCAGTATTTT. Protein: CAISDRAAGRNTDTQYF.

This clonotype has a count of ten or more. The CDR3 is CASSPRDRDDEQFF. CDR3 coding DNA: TGCGCCAGCAGTCCCCGGGACAGGGACGATGAGCAGTTCTTC. The chain uses TRBV5-1 and TRBJ2-1; TRBD1 agrees at 9 bases. After removal of 5 bases from V and 8 bases from J, the junction contained 8 bases not matched to a gene. Germline assignment: CDR1 SGHRS and CDR2 YFSETQ. This CDR3 is 14 amino acids long.

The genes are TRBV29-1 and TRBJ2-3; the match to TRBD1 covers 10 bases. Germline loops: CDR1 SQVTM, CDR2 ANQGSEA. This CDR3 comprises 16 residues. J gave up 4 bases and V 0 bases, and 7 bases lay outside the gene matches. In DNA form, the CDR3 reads TGCAGCGTTGAAGATCTTGTGACAGGGGGCGCAGATACGCAGTATTTT. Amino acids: CSVEDLVTGGADTQYF.

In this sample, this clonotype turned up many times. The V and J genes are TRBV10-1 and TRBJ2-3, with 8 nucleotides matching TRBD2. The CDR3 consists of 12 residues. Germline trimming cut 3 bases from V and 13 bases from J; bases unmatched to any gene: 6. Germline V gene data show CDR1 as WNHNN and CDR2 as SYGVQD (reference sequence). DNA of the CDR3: TGCGCCAGCAGTGACGCGGGAGGACGGGAGTATTTT. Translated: CASSDAGGREYF.

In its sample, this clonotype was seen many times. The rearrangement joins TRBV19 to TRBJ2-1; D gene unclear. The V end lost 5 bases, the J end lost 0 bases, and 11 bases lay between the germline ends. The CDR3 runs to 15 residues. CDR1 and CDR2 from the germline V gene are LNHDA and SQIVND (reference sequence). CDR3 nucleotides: TGTGCCAGTAGTCTTCAGGCGGACTCCTACAATGAGCAGTTCTTC. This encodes CASSLQADSYNEQFF.

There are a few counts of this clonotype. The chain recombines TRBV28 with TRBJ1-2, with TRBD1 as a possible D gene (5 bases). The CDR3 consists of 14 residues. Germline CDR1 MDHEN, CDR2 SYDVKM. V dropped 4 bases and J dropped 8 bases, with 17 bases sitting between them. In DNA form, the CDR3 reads TGTGCCAGCAGTTCGGAGGACAACAGGAGCGGCTACACCTTC. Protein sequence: CASSSEDNRSGYTF.

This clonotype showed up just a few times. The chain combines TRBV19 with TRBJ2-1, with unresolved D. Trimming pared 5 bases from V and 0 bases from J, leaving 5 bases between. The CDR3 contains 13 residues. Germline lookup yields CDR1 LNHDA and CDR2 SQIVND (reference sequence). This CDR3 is CASSPISYNEQFF. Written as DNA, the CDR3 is TGTGCCAGTAGTCCGATCTCCTACAATGAGCAGTTCTTC.

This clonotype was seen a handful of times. CDR3 region: CASSSGTGRDEQFF. In nucleotides, the CDR3 is TGTGCCAGCAGCTCCGGGACAGGGCGTGATGAGCAGTTCTTC. The rearrangement joins TRBV5-4 to TRBJ2-1; 9 bases line up with TRBD1. Germline-derived CDR1 and CDR2 are SGHNT and YYREEE (reference sequence). This CDR3 spans 14 amino acids. V lost 3 bases and J lost 8; bases outside the gene matches: 6.

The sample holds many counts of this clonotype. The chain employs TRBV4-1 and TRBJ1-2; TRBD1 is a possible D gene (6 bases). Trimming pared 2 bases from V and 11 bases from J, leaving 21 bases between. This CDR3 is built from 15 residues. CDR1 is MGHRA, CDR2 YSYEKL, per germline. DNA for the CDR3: TGCGCCAGCAGCCAAACCGGGACATTGGGAGCATTATACACCTTC. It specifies CASSQTGTLGALYTF.

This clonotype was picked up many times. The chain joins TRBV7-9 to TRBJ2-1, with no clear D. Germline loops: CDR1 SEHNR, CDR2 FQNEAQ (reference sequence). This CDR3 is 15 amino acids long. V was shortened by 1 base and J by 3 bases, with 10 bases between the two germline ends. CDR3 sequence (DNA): TGTGCCAGCAGCTTAGGGGCAGGTGTCTACAATGAGCAGTTCTTC. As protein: CASSLGAGVYNEQFF.

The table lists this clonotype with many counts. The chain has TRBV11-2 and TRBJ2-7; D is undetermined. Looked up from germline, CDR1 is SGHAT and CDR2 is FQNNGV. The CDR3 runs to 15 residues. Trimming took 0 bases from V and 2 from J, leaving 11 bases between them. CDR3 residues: CASSLDMDGTYEQYF. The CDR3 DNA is TGTGCCAGCAGCTTAGATATGGACGGAACCTACGAGCAGTACTTC.

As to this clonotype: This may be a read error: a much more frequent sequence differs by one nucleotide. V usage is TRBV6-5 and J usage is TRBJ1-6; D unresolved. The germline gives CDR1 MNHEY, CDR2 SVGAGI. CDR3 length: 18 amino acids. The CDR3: CASSYSILGSSYNSSLHF. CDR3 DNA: TGTGCCAGCAGTTACTCGATTCTTGGGAGCTCCTATAATTCATCCCTCCACTTT.

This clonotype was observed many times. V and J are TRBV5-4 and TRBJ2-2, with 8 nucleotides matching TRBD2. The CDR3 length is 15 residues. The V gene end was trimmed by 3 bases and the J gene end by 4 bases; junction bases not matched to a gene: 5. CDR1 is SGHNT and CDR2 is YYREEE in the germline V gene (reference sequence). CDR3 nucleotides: TGTGCCAGCAGCTCCGGACTAGCAGTCACCGGGGAGCTGTTTTTT. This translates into CASSSGLAVTGELFF.